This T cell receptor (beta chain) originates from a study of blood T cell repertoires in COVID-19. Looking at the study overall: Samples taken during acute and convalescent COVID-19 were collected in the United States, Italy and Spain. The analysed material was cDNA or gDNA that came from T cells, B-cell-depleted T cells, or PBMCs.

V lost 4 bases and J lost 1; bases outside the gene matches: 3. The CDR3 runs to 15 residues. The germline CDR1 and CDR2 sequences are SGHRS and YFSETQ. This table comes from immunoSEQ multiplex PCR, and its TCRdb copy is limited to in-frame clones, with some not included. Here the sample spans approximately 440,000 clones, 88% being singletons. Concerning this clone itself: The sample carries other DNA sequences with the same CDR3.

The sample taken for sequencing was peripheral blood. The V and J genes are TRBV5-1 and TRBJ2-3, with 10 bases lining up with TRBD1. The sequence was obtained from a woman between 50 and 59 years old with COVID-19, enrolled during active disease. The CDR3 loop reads CASSRGTGGTDTQYF. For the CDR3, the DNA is TGCGCCAGCAGCCGGGGGACAGGGGGCACAGATACGCAGTATTTT.